One and the same sample provided the 8 T cell receptor beta chains below, sequenced in a study of blood T cells in healthy people across ages. Through a sample-barcoded 5' primer and a J-beta primer mix, a second PCR was run for roughly 7 to 11 cycles. TCRdb re-called the 5' RACE reads with MiXCR, one entry per CDR3 protein. The data contain hundreds of thousands of distinct CDR3 sequences, roughly 50% of them singletons. The sequencing input was blood. These receptors were obtained from a man aged 60 to 69 in good health.

J is TRBJ2-1 and V is TRBV18; 8 nucleotides line up with TRBD1. The CDR3 is 15 amino acids. CDR1 is KGHSH and CDR2 is LQKENI in the germline V gene. Trimming at V came to 4 bases and at J to 6 bases, leaving 8 bases not matched to a gene. CDR3 sequence: CASSRRTGRSNEQFF. The CDR3, as DNA: TGTGCCAGCTCACGTCGGACAGGGAGGAGCAATGAGCAGTTCTTC.

The V call is TRBV2, the J call TRBJ2-3, with 8 positions matching TRBD1. Germline CDR1 SNHLY, CDR2 FYNNEI. The CDR3 contains 15 residues. The V segment lost 4 bases and the J segment 2 bases; nucleotides outside the gene matches: 5. The CDR3, as DNA: TGTGCCAGCAGTGCAGGGGGCTGGAACACAGATACGCAGTATTTT. Encoded protein: CASSAGGWNTDTQYF.

This clonotype was seen a handful of times. This sequence joins TRBV29-1 and TRBJ2-3, with 7 bases aligning to TRBD1. V lost 4 bases to trimming and J lost 1 base; unmatched junction nucleotides: 5. Germline V gives CDR1 SQVTM, CDR2 ANQGSEA. CDR3 length: 14 residues. CDR3 amino acids: CSVVLGGGTDTQYF. The CDR3, as DNA: TGCAGCGTTGTACTAGGGGGCGGCACAGATACGCAGTATTTT.

This chain connects TRBV7-8 to TRBJ1-1; a weak D match, TRBD1 (5 bases). The CDR3 covers 13 residues. Trimming cost V 7 bases and J 8 bases, with 17 bases left between them. Germline CDR1 and CDR2: SGHVS and FQNEAQ. The CDR3: CASTARTKGEAFF. CDR3 coding DNA: TGTGCCAGCACTGCCCGTACCAAGGGGGAAGCTTTCTTT.

About this clonotype itself: A junction end diverges from the germline sequence, so it may reflect a read error. The J gene is TRBJ2-1, the V gene TRBV28; no reliable D call. Germline V gene sequence: CDR1 MDHEN, CDR2 SYDVKM. This CDR3 spans 14 amino acids. In DNA form, the CDR3 reads TGTACCAGCTGCCCTTTTACGAGTTTTGCTGAGCAGTTCTTC. Translating it yields CTSCPFTSFAEQFF.

This clonotype occurred a few times. The gene calls are TRBV12-3 or TRBV12-4 and TRBJ2-7, with D unresolved. With 3 bases removed from V and 6 bases from J, the gap between germline ends came to 6 bases. CDR3 length: 11 residues. The CDR3 protein is CASSFGGEQYF. CDR3 DNA sequence: TGTGCCAGCAGTTTCGGCGGCGAGCAGTACTTC.

The chain combines TRBV28 with TRBJ2-4; perhaps TRBD2 as D (6 bases). The J call may not be correct, given that the DNA end is closer to TRBJ2-7. The CDR3 has 15 residues. In germline, CDR1 is MDHEN, CDR2 SYDVKM. In DNA form, the CDR3 reads TGTGCCAGCAGTTGGCCGGGGGTTCTCTCCTACGAGCAGTACTTC. Its protein product is CASSWPGVLSYEQYF.

This chain connects TRBV12-5 to TRBJ2-5; the D is unclear. The J call may be wrong; the DNA end is better matched by TRBJ2-7. This CDR3 spans 16 amino acids. The germline CDR1 and CDR2 sequences are LGHNT and FRNRAP. CDR3 DNA: TGTGCTAGTGGTTTGGCCGATGCCCCGGGTGCGTACGAGCAGTACTTC. This sequence encodes CASGLADAPGAYEQYF.